Shown below are 25 T cell receptor beta chains from a single sample sequenced in a study of blood T cells in healthy people across ages. PCR was performed a second time for roughly 7 to 12 cycles using a sample-barcoded 5' primer and a J-beta primer mix. TCRdb re-called the 5' RACE reads with MiXCR, one entry per CDR3 protein. Of over 600,000 distinct CDR3 sequences in the sample, 35% to 50% were seen once. The sequencing sample was made of blood. Receptors originate from a man older than 75 in good health.

The chain joins TRBV7-8 to TRBJ2-3; 7 nucleotides line up with TRBD2. The J segment lost 3 bases and the V segment lost 2 bases, leaving 8 bases of the junction unmatched. The germline CDR1 and CDR2 sequences are SGHVS and FQNEAQ. The CDR3 has 16 residues. CDR3 sequence: CASSLQAGRSTDTQYF. The CDR3 nucleotides read TGTGCCAGCAGCTTACAAGCGGGAAGATCGACAGATACGCAGTATTTT.

In its sample, this clonotype was seen a few times. The rearrangement links TRBV7-9 to TRBJ2-7; 11 nucleotides align to TRBD1. V shed 3 bases and J 2 bases; nucleotides not matched to a gene: 3. CDR1 and CDR2 from the germline V gene are SEHNR and FQNEAQ (reference sequence). The CDR3 spans 15 residues. CDR3 DNA: TGTGCCAGCAGCTTGCGGGACAGGGGGACCTACGAGCAGTACTTC. Protein product: CASSLRDRGTYEQYF.

This chain joins TRBV6-2 or TRBV6-3 and TRBJ2-6, with D perhaps being TRBD1 or TRBD2 (5 bases each). The V gene's germline CDR1 is MNHEY and CDR2 SVGEGT. Trimming removed 8 bases from V and 0 bases from J, with 14 bases in between. This CDR3 spans 16 amino acids. As DNA, the CDR3 is TGTGCCAGCGGGGGTCAGGGAGCCTCTGGGGCCAACGTCCTGACTTTC. It yields the protein CASGGQGASGANVLTF.

This clonotype was recorded a few times. The chain is built from TRBV5-1 and TRBJ1-1; D call uncertain. This CDR3 has 15 residues. Per germline, CDR1 SGHRS and CDR2 YFSETQ. Trimming left V 2 bases short and J 1 base short, with 12 bases between. The CDR3: CASSLPLRENTEAFF. The CDR3 coding sequence is TGCGCCAGCAGCTTACCCCTACGGGAGAACACTGAAGCTTTCTTT.

This clonotype was found a few times. The chain uses TRBV7-2 and TRBJ1-1; 8 positions agree with TRBD1. This CDR3 contains 14 residues. Germline V gene lookup returns CDR1 SGHTA and CDR2 FQGNSA. V lost 4 bases, J lost 5 bases, and 6 bases stayed unmatched. For the CDR3, the DNA is TGTGCCAGCAGCTCCAGGGGGCTAAGGACTGAAGCTTTCTTT. Translation: CASSSRGLRTEAFF.

The chain is built from TRBV20-1 and TRBJ1-2; 9 positions match TRBD1. This CDR3 region has 14 residues. V was clipped by 5 bases and J by 1 base; unmatched bases: 5. Germline assignment: CDR1 DFQATT and CDR2 SNEGSKA (reference sequence). CDR3 DNA sequence: TGCAGTGCTGCGTCGGGACAGGGTAACTATGGCTACACCTTC. This codes for CSAASGQGNYGYTF.

The chain couples TRBV6-2 or TRBV6-3 to TRBJ2-7, with 8 bases that match TRBD1. The CDR3 totals 13 residues. Per the germline V gene, CDR1 is MNHEY and CDR2 is SVGEGT. J gave up 7 bases and V 5 bases, and 7 bases lay outside the gene matches. The CDR3: CASSPGTGWEQYF. The CDR3 coding sequence is TGTGCCAGCAGTCCCGGGACAGGCTGGGAGCAGTACTTC.

The CDR3 coding sequence is TGCGCCAGCAGCTTGAGGCCAGAGGCAGATACGCAGTATTTT. Protein: CASSLRPEADTQYF. The V call is TRBV5-1, the J call TRBJ2-3, with D unclear. V was pared by 1 base and J by 4 bases, with 10 bases between. Germline V gives CDR1 SGHRS, CDR2 YFSETQ. CDR3 length: 14 residues.

This clonotype was counted many times. This sequence joins TRBV11-3 and TRBJ2-5; weak D call: TRBD1 (5 bases). The CDR3 loop spans 13 amino acids. Germline V gives CDR1 SGHNT, CDR2 YENEEA. Between the trimmed V and J ends, which lost 5 bases and 7 bases, there was a span of 14 bases. The CDR3 region is CASSPKDSGTQYF. The CDR3 DNA reads TGTGCCAGCAGCCCCAAAGACAGTGGGACCCAGTACTTC.

This rearrangement joins TRBV6-2 or TRBV6-3 to TRBJ1-1, with TRBD1 matching over 9 bases. The CDR3 length is 13 residues. From germline, CDR1 is MNHEY and CDR2 SVGEGT. Trimming removed 6 bases from V and 5 bases from J; junction bases left unmatched: 4. The CDR3 DNA reads TGTGCCAGCAGATTACAGGGGGCGACTGAAGCTTTCTTT. Protein product: CASRLQGATEAFF.

V is TRBV20-1 and J is TRBJ1-2; TRBD1 matches 7 bases. Germline CDR1 is DFQATT and CDR2 is SNEGSKA (reference sequence). V shed 0 bases and J 7 bases; nucleotides not matched to a gene: 11. The CDR3 sequence is 15 residues long. The CDR3 sequence is CSARDTRGKIIGYTF. The CDR3 DNA is TGCAGTGCTAGAGATACCAGGGGGAAAATTATTGGCTACACCTTC.

The chain joins TRBV28 to TRBJ2-1, with 11 bases aligning to TRBD1. The CDR3 is 12 residues long. V lost 8 bases to trimming and J lost 8 bases; unmatched junction nucleotides: 2. Per germline, CDR1 MDHEN and CDR2 SYDVKM. CDR3 in DNA: TGTGCCAGCGTGGGACAGGGGGATGAGCAGTTCTTC. Its translation is CASVGQGDEQFF.

V gene TRBV4-1 combines with J gene TRBJ2-2; 10 nucleotides line up with TRBD2. This CDR3 has 20 residues. In germline, CDR1 is MGHRA, CDR2 YSYEKL. V dropped 0 bases and J dropped 1; count of bases not matched to a gene: 11. The CDR3 spells CASSQDRASGRVVNTGELFF. CDR3 sequence (DNA): TGCGCCAGCAGCCAAGATAGGGCTAGCGGGAGAGTAGTGAACACCGGGGAGCTGTTTTTT.

The chain links TRBV7-2 to TRBJ2-7; TRBD2 matches 11 bases. Unmatched junction bases numbered 13, after V lost 2 bases and J lost 7 bases. Germline lookup yields CDR1 SGHTA and CDR2 FQGNSA. This CDR3 spans 17 amino acids. The CDR3 DNA sequence: TGTGCCAGCAGCTTATCCACAGCTAGCGGGAGGAACAATGAGCAGTACTTC. Its translation is CASSLSTASGRNNEQYF.

This clonotype has just one count. This chain connects TRBV6-6 to TRBJ2-1, with D possibly being TRBD2 (6 bases). The germline V gene has CDR1 MNHNY and CDR2 SVGAGI (reference sequence). The CDR3 length is 12 residues. Trimming took 6 bases from V and 14 from J, leaving 17 bases between them. The DNA for the CDR3 is TGTGCCAGCAGCCCCCTGGGACTTTATGAGTTCTTC. As protein: CASSPLGLYEFF.

The table lists this clonotype with a few counts. The chain has TRBV4-1 and TRBJ1-1; 9 bases are a match to TRBD1. Germline CDR1 and CDR2: MGHRA and YSYEKL. After removal of 1 base from V and 5 bases from J, the junction contained 5 bases not matched to a gene. The CDR3 covers 15 residues. The CDR3 here is CASSQAYRGRTEAFF. DNA of the CDR3: TGCGCCAGCAGCCAAGCCTACAGGGGGCGAACTGAAGCTTTCTTT.

This clonotype appeared a few times. The V call is TRBV6-2 or TRBV6-3, the J call TRBJ1-1, with a weak D call TRBD1 (5 bases). The V and J ends lost 6 bases and 1 base respectively, with 9 bases between them. CDR1 is MNHEY and CDR2 is SVGEGT in the germline V gene. The CDR3 runs 13 residues. In DNA, the CDR3 is TGTGCCAGCAGAAGGGACGGGAACACTGAAGCTTTCTTT. Encoded protein: CASRRDGNTEAFF.

This clonotype was counted a few times. V is TRBV6-5 and J is TRBJ2-3; no firm D call. The CDR3 covers 18 residues. V was trimmed by 0 bases and J by 4 bases, leaving 20 bases between them. Germline V CDR1 and CDR2: MNHEY, SVGAGI. CDR3 in amino acids: CASSYSSPSRQRPDTQYF. The CDR3 coding sequence is TGTGCCAGCAGTTACTCCTCGCCCTCTAGGCAGCGTCCAGATACGCAGTATTTT.

V is TRBV2 and J is TRBJ2-5, with D tentatively TRBD2 (5 bases). CDR1 SNHLY and CDR2 FYNNEI come from the germline V gene. V lost 6 bases to trimming and J lost 1 base, with 12 bases between them. The CDR3 contains 14 residues. In nucleotides, the CDR3 is TGTGCCAGCAGGCAAGGGAGTTCCCAAGAGACCCAGTACTTC. Its translation is CASRQGSSQETQYF.

The chain combines TRBV15 with TRBJ2-1, with unresolved D. Trimming removed 6 bases from V and 5 bases from J, with 5 bases in between. The CDR3 has 11 residues. Germline V gene lookup returns CDR1 LNHNV and CDR2 YYDKDF (reference sequence). The CDR3 region is CATRKDNEQFF. The CDR3 nucleotides are TGTGCCACCAGGAAAGACAATGAGCAGTTCTTC. Based on the CDR3 plus reference TRBV15 and TRBJ2-1, the full variable domain is DAMVIQNPRYQVTQFGKPVTLSCSQTLNHNVMYWYQQKSSQAPKLLFHYYDKDFNNEADTPDNFQSRRPNTSFCFLDIRSPGLGDTAMYLCATRKDNEQFFGPGTRLTVL.

This chain joins TRBV20-1 and TRBJ2-1; 8 positions match TRBD1. CDR1 is DFQATT and CDR2 is SNEGSKA in the germline V gene (reference sequence). J lost 13 bases, V lost 6 bases, and 11 bases had no gene match. The CDR3 has 12 amino acids. The CDR3 reads CSAQGQGVFQFF. The CDR3 DNA reads as TGCAGTGCACAAGGACAGGGAGTATTCCAGTTCTTC.

This chain links TRBV7-2 with TRBJ2-4; either TRBD1 or TRBD2 may fit D (5 bases each). The length of the CDR3 is 15 residues. Trimming stripped 4 bases from V and 11 bases from J, with 21 bases between. Germline CDR1 SGHTA, CDR2 FQGNSA. This CDR3 is CASSSNGPPGDVQYF. The CDR3 nucleotides are TGTGCCAGCAGCTCAAACGGGCCACCTGGGGACGTTCAGTACTTC.

The chain links TRBV9 to TRBJ2-3, with D maybe TRBD1 (5 bases). V lost 1 base to trimming and J lost 2 bases, with 14 bases between them. Germline CDR1 SGDLS, CDR2 YYNGEE. CDR3 length: 16 residues. The CDR3 nucleotides are TGTGCCAGCAGCGTAAGCATAGGACAACTCACAGATACGCAGTATTTT. Protein product: CASSVSIGQLTDTQYF.

The gene calls are TRBV6-5 and TRBJ2-1, with D perhaps TRBD2 (6 bases). The length of the CDR3 is 15 residues. Germline CDR1 is MNHEY and CDR2 is SVGAGI. The ends were cut back, 8 bases at V and 4 bases at J, with 18 bases in the middle. As DNA, the CDR3 is TGTGCCAGCGCGAACGGGGGATTGGGGTACAATGAGCAGTTCTTC. Translation gives CASANGGLGYNEQFF.

V usage is TRBV6-1 and J usage is TRBJ1-2, with D tentatively TRBD1 (5 bases). The CDR3 consists of 13 residues. Trimming stripped 3 bases from V and 6 bases from J, with 11 bases between. The germline V gene encodes CDR1 MNHNS and CDR2 SASEGT. CDR3 amino acids: CASSDGRENGYTF. The CDR3 DNA reads TGTGCCAGCAGTGATGGCAGGGAAAATGGCTACACCTTC.